This T cell receptor beta chain was obtained from a study of blood T cell repertoires in COVID-19. The overall study: Nucleic acid was either cDNA or gDNA, and it came from T cells, B-cell-depleted T cells, or PBMCs.

Clones were read by immunoSEQ multiplex PCR, and TCRdb kept only the in-frame ones, dropping some. The table records over 200,000 clones, about 87% of them present only once. Trimming removed 6 bases from V and 0 bases from J; junction bases left unmatched: 28. Germline CDR1 MDHEN, CDR2 SYDVKM. This CDR3 contains 23 residues. The table lists this clone with a count of one. Sequenced material: PBMCs or T cells enriched from blood (not recorded which). This receptor was identified in a woman under 40 who had been exposed to COVID-19. The chain is built from TRBV28 and TRBJ2-2; 7 nucleotides agree with TRBD1. For the CDR3, the DNA is TGTGCCAGCAGCCTCGGCCTCCTCGGGACAGCGCAAAAGAAGCCAGCGAACACCGGGGAGCTGTTTTTT. Protein: CASSLGLLGTAQKKPANTGELFF. The full variable domain, in which reference TRBV28 and TRBJ2-2 provide the parts outside the CDR3, is DVKVTQSSRYLVKRTGEKVFLECVQDMDHENMFWYRQDPGLGLRLIYFSYDVKMKEKGDIPEGYSVSREKKERFSLILESASTNQTSMYLCASSLGLLGTAQKKPANTGELFFGEGSRLTVL.